Following are 17 T cell receptor beta chains from one sample sequenced in a study of cytomegalovirus exposure and HLA in healthy donors. The PCR ran on 60 Vbeta and 13 Jbeta primers. Data came from immunoSEQ multiplex PCR; TCRdb stores just in-frame clones and leaves some out. The sample has some 120,000 clones; about four fifths are singletons. Sequencing used PBMCs. These receptors were taken from a male donor in good health and CMV-seropositive.

The rearrangement uses TRBV5-1 and TRBJ2-7, with 7 nucleotides matching TRBD2. V gave up 0 bases and J gave up 3 bases; unmatched junction bases: 3. This CDR3 is built from 14 residues. The germline gives CDR1 SGHRS, CDR2 YFSETQ. DNA of the CDR3: TGCGCCAGCAGCTTGGGAGAGCGGGACTACGAGCAGTACTTC. As protein: CASSLGERDYEQYF.

The V and J genes are TRBV19 and TRBJ2-5; D unresolved. Per the germline V gene, CDR1 is LNHDA and CDR2 is SQIVND (reference sequence). This CDR3 has 13 residues. V lost 2 bases, J lost 5 bases, and 9 bases lay in between. CDR3 in DNA: TGTGCCAGTAGTATACTAAAATCGGAGACCCAGTACTTC. Protein sequence: CASSILKSETQYF.

The sample holds a few counts of this clone. The V call is TRBV28, the J call TRBJ2-7; 7 bases match TRBD2. The CDR3 extends over 13 amino acids. In germline, CDR1 is MDHEN, CDR2 SYDVKM. With 6 bases clipped from V and 4 bases from J, the junction kept 6 bases outside the gene matches. For the CDR3, the DNA is TGTGCCAGCAGGCGGGAGTATTTGTACGAGCAGTACTTC. It specifies CASRREYLYEQYF.

This chain links TRBV5-5 with TRBJ1-2; a possible D gene is TRBD1 (5 bases). V was trimmed by 6 bases and J by 5 bases, leaving 20 bases between them. Germline V gene lookup returns CDR1 SGHKS and CDR2 YYEKEE (reference sequence). CDR3 length: 15 residues. CDR3 sequence: CASTLRDVSPYGYTF. The CDR3 DNA reads TGTGCCAGCACCCTGCGGGACGTTAGCCCGTATGGCTACACCTTC.

This clone turned up a few times. CDR3 amino acids: CASSLMGQPNEKLFF. The DNA of the CDR3 is TGTGCCAGCAGCCTAATGGGACAGCCTAATGAAAAACTGTTTTTT. This chain connects TRBV6-1 to TRBJ1-4, with 7 bases identical to TRBD1. This CDR3 contains 15 residues. Per the germline V gene, CDR1 is MNHNS and CDR2 is SASEGT. V gave up 6 bases and J gave up 3 bases; unmatched junction bases: 7.

The rearrangement joins TRBV28 to TRBJ1-2, with 7 nucleotides matching TRBD1. The V gene end was trimmed by 5 bases and the J gene end by 5 bases; junction bases not matched to a gene: 8. Germline V gives CDR1 MDHEN, CDR2 SYDVKM. The CDR3 runs 14 residues. Here the CDR3 DNA reads TGTGCCAGCAGTCCGCCTGCACAGGGGTATGGCTACACCTTC. Its translation: CASSPPAQGYGYTF.

V usage is TRBV6-5 and J usage is TRBJ1-2; 10 bases line up with TRBD1. The CDR3 contains 13 residues. Unmatched junction bases numbered 0, after V lost 0 bases and J lost 8 bases. CDR1 and CDR2 (germline): MNHEY, SVGAGI. CDR3 residues: CASSYSTGGGYTF. The DNA for the CDR3 is TGTGCCAGCAGTTACTCGACAGGGGGCGGCTACACCTTC.

The V call is TRBV30, the J call TRBJ2-3; TRBD2 aligns across 8 bases. The CDR3 length is 15 residues. Germline V gene lookup returns CDR1 GTSNPN and CDR2 SVGIG (reference sequence). With V trimmed by 2 bases and J by 6 bases, 10 bases remained unmatched. This CDR3 is CAWSQGSGIMDTQYF. Written as DNA, the CDR3 is TGTGCCTGGAGTCAGGGTAGCGGGATAATGGATACGCAGTATTTT. Filled out from reference TRBV30 and TRBJ2-3, the complete variable domain reads SQTIHQWPATLVQPVGSPLSLECTVEGTSNPNLYWYRQAAGRGLQLLFYSVGIGQISSEVPQNLSASRPQDRQFILSSKKLLLSDSGFYLCAWSQGSGIMDTQYFGPGTRLTVL.

J is TRBJ1-1 and V is TRBV27; maybe TRBD1 (6 bases). Germline assignment: CDR1 MNHEY and CDR2 SMNVEV (reference sequence). This CDR3 has 15 amino acids. Trimming left V 2 bases short and J 11 bases short, with 21 bases between. The CDR3 spells CASSLAPRDLRGAFF. For the CDR3, the DNA is TGTGCCAGCAGTTTAGCCCCCCGGGACCTTAGGGGGGCTTTCTTT.

The gene calls are TRBV6-5 and TRBJ2-7; 9 nucleotides line up with TRBD1. J was trimmed by 0 bases and V by 2 bases; bases with no gene match: 5. The CDR3 has 16 amino acids. Germline CDR1 MNHEY, CDR2 SVGAGI. The CDR3 protein is CASSYGGTGTSYEQYF. The CDR3 DNA sequence: TGTGCCAGCAGTTACGGCGGGACAGGGACCTCCTACGAGCAGTACTTC.

The CDR3 protein is CASSASTATSEQYF. The DNA for the CDR3 is TGTGCCAGCAGCGCGTCAACAGCAACCTCCGAGCAGTACTTC. The rearrangement uses TRBV9 and TRBJ2-5; D is ambiguous. Matching the DNA end better, TRBJ2-7 makes the J call doubtful. This CDR3 comprises 14 residues. Germline V lookup: CDR1 SGDLS, CDR2 YYNGEE.

The chain carries TRBV7-2 and TRBJ2-2, with 8 bases aligning to TRBD2. The germline V gene encodes CDR1 SGHTA and CDR2 FQGNSA. V lost 4 bases and J lost 3; bases outside the gene matches: 13. CDR3 size: 18 residues. CDR3 loop: CASSSPGGAYWDTGELFF. The CDR3 nucleotides read TGTGCCAGCAGCTCCCCGGGGGGGGCATACTGGGACACCGGGGAGCTGTTTTTT.

Here the CDR3 reads CASKEDSSTGELFF. Here the CDR3 DNA reads TGTGCCAGTAAGGAGGACTCCTCAACCGGGGAGCTGTTTTTT. The chain employs TRBV19 and TRBJ2-2, with TRBD2 as a possible D gene (5 bases). Trimming shortened V by 7 bases and J by 5 bases, and 14 bases separated the two germline ends. The CDR3 sequence is 14 residues long. Germline V gene data show CDR1 as LNHDA and CDR2 as SQIVND (reference sequence).

The gene calls are TRBV9 and TRBJ2-5, with 9 bases identical to TRBD2. Unmatched junction bases numbered 15, after V lost 10 bases and J lost 2 bases. This CDR3 is 16 amino acids long. Germline assignment: CDR1 SGDLS and CDR2 YYNGEE. The CDR3, as DNA: TGTGCCTCGGGGGGGCTAGCGGGACGCGCGCAAGAGACCCAGTACTTC. It encodes CASGGLAGRAQETQYF.

The rearrangement joins TRBV7-2 to TRBJ1-3; D is uncertain. Trimming pared 1 base from V and 0 bases from J, leaving 13 bases between. Germline-derived CDR1 and CDR2 are SGHTA and FQGNSA. This CDR3 is 17 amino acids long. Here the CDR3 reads CASSLGRGLSSGNTIYF. The CDR3 DNA reads as TGTGCCAGCAGCTTAGGCAGAGGGCTCAGCTCTGGAAACACCATATATTTT.

The chain employs TRBV28 and TRBJ1-1; the D is unclear. This CDR3 region has 14 residues. Germline loops: CDR1 MDHEN, CDR2 SYDVKM. With 4 bases removed from V and 4 bases from J, the gap between germline ends came to 13 bases. CDR3 bases: TGTGCCAGCAGTTCCCCATGGCGGTCCACTGAAGCTTTCTTT. It specifies CASSSPWRSTEAFF.

The rearrangement uses TRBV7-2 and TRBJ2-5; D not certain. The germline V gene has CDR1 SGHTA and CDR2 FQGNSA. V shed 5 bases and J shed 4 bases, with 14 bases lying between them. The CDR3 is 14 residues long. CDR3 in DNA: TGTGCCAGCAGCGCGGTGCGCTACCGAGAGACCCAGTACTTC. It is translated as CASSAVRYRETQYF. The full variable domain, rest sourced from reference TRBV7-2 and TRBJ2-5, is GAGVSQSPSNKVTEKGKDVELRCDPISGHTALYWYRQSLGQGLEFLIYFQGNSAPDKSGLPSDRFSAERTGGSVSTLTIQRTQQEDSAVYLCASSAVRYRETQYFGPGTRLLVL.